A single sample gave rise to the 9 T cell receptor beta chains below, sequenced in a study of Ad26.COV2.S vaccination and SARS-CoV-2 variants. Sequenced by immunoSEQ multiplex PCR; TCRdb stores in-frame clones only, minus some. The top ten clones hold more than 1.5% of a sample with about half a million clones, about nine tenths of them seen once. Treatment here: some 20 received Ad26.COV2.S at low or high dose, single or two shots; roughly 5 received placebo; per-sample allocation not given. Sampling was performed 63 days after the first vaccine or placebo injection. The material was peripheral blood, obtained in a trial of Ad26.COV2.S vaccine versus placebo. These receptors were taken from a person aged 18-65 years who received the Ad26.COV2.S COVID-19 vaccine or a placebo.

The chain links TRBV30 to TRBJ2-7; 7 bases are shared with TRBD1. This CDR3 is 12 amino acids long. Unmatched junction bases numbered 7, after V lost 2 bases and J lost 9 bases. CDR1 is GTSNPN and CDR2 is SVGIG in the germline V gene (reference sequence). In DNA, the CDR3 is TGTGCCTGGAGTACAGGGGAAACGGGGCAGTACTTC. Translated, it gives CAWSTGETGQYF.

The rearrangement joins TRBV15 to TRBJ1-5; D remains unclear. Germline CDR1 reads LNHNV; CDR2 reads YYDKDF (reference sequence). CDR3 size: 14 residues. V lost 2 bases and J lost 5, with 10 bases in between. The chain's CDR3 is CATSRPQTHQPQHF. The CDR3 DNA follows: TGTGCCACCAGCAGACCCCAGACCCATCAGCCCCAGCATTTT. Complete variable domain (other parts from reference TRBV15 and TRBJ1-5): DAMVIQNPRYQVTQFGKPVTLSCSQTLNHNVMYWYQQKSSQAPKLLFHYYDKDFNNEADTPDNFQSRRPNTSFCFLDIRSPGLGDTAMYLCATSRPQTHQPQHFGDGTRLSIL.

The chain recombines TRBV7-3 with TRBJ2-1, with 13 nucleotides matching TRBD2. J was trimmed by 8 bases and V by 3 bases; bases with no gene match: 7. Germline V gene lookup returns CDR1 SGHTA and CDR2 FQGTGA. This CDR3 has 16 residues. Here the CDR3 DNA reads TGTGCCAGCAGCTTTGATGGACTAGCGGGAGTCGATGAGCAGTTCTTC. Encoded protein: CASSFDGLAGVDEQFF.

The rearrangement uses TRBV2 and TRBJ2-2; D is unclear. V gave up 10 bases and J gave up 1 base, with 10 bases separating them. Germline values: CDR1 SNHLY, CDR2 FYNNEI. The length of the CDR3 is 13 residues. This CDR3 reads CATRNKNTGELFF. CDR3 coding DNA: TGTGCCACCAGAAACAAGAACACCGGGGAGCTGTTTTTT. Using reference TRBV2 and TRBJ2-2 for the parts outside the CDR3, the full variable domain is EPEVTQTPSHQVTQMGQEVILRCVPISNHLYFYWYRQILGQKVEFLVSFYNNEISEKSEIFDDQFSVERPDGSNFTLKIRSTKLEDSAMYFCATRNKNTGELFFGEGSRLTVL.

Written as DNA, the CDR3 is TGTGCCTGGAGTGTGGGGAGTACATATAGCACAGATACGCAGTATTTT. It encodes CAWSVGSTYSTDTQYF. The gene calls are TRBV30 and TRBJ2-3, with D tentatively TRBD2 (5 bases). The V gene lost 0 bases and the J gene lost 0 bases, with 13 bases spanning the gap. CDR3 length: 16 residues. The germline CDR1 and CDR2 sequences are GTSNPN and SVGIG (reference sequence).

The V gene is TRBV28, the J gene TRBJ2-1, with D unclear. The CDR3 spans 11 residues. In germline, CDR1 is MDHEN, CDR2 SYDVKM. Trimming took off 4 bases at V and 6 bases at J, with 4 bases between the two ends. The CDR3 sequence is CASSSTNEQFF. The CDR3 nucleotides are TGTGCCAGCAGTTCGACCAATGAGCAGTTCTTC.

The V and J genes are TRBV7-9 and TRBJ2-1; TRBD2 agrees at 7 bases. This CDR3 comprises 16 residues. Per the germline V gene, CDR1 is SEHNR and CDR2 is FQNEAQ (reference sequence). V was clipped by 3 bases and J by 6 bases; unmatched bases: 11. CDR3 sequence reads: CASSFIWEGQRNEQFF. CDR3 in DNA: TGTGCCAGCAGCTTTATTTGGGAGGGCCAGCGCAATGAGCAGTTCTTC.

The chain combines TRBV10-2 with TRBJ2-5, with a weak D call TRBD2 (5 bases). This CDR3 is 12 amino acids long. Germline assignment: CDR1 WSHSY and CDR2 SAAADI. V was cut by 2 bases and J by 5 bases, with 6 bases left in between. The CDR3 is CASSEGGETQYF. The CDR3 nucleotides read TGCGCCAGCAGTGAGGGCGGGGAGACCCAGTACTTC.

The V call is TRBV9, the J call TRBJ1-6, with a tentative D call TRBD1 (5 bases). CDR1 SGDLS and CDR2 YYNGEE come from the germline V gene. This CDR3 has 15 residues. V lost 2 bases and J lost 12, with 18 bases in between. As DNA, the CDR3 is TGTGCCAGCAGCGTCGACAGTTCGTCGTTTGTACCCCTCCACTTT. This gives the protein CASSVDSSSFVPLHF.